This T cell receptor beta chain was found in a study of long-term antiretroviral therapy in people with HIV. Whole-study findings and limits: CDR3 length ranges were narrower in HIV repertoires than in controls. Documentation of ART adherence, viral resistance or therapy changes was absent.

This CDR3 contains 14 residues. Germline CDR1 reads MNHEY; CDR2 reads SVGAGI. Trimming left V 0 bases short and J 4 bases short, with 10 bases between. About this clone itself: Its antigen is not known.

Run at survey level, the immunoSEQ assay was version v3.0. It was roughly 40,000-50,000 T-cell genomes per sample that sequencing targeted. Produced via immunoSEQ multiplex PCR; TCRdb's table is partial and in-frame only. Here the sample spans tens of thousands of clones, roughly four fifths being singletons. The sequencing used unsorted PBMCs, collected 1 year after starting antiretroviral therapy. The source of this sequence is a man between 18 and 29 years old with HIV. The gene calls are TRBV6-5 and TRBJ2-7; D may be TRBD1 or TRBD2 (6 bases each). The CDR3 sequence: CASSYSGGPYEQYF. As DNA, the CDR3 is TGTGCCAGCAGTTACTCGGGGGGCCCTTACGAGCAGTACTTC.